Below, one T cell receptor beta chain is given with its context. Its antigen remains unidentified. The assay that was used to sequence DNA from cultured CD4+ T cells was the Oncomine TCR Beta short-read assay. TCRdb reprocessed the PCR reads via MiXCR and lists one record per CDR3 protein. The profile shows about 1,900 distinct CDR3 sequences, around 70% of them singletons. This record comes from a study of vaccination and CD4 T cells after COVID-19. Study-level information: The stimulus for the cells was overlapping spike peptides derived from SARS-CoV-2, HCoV-NL63, HCoV-OC43 and HCoV-229E.

Sample treatment: roughly 11-day PBMC culture with coronavirus spike peptide pools or control peptides (ViraFEST assay). The CDR3 runs to 15 residues. The J segment lost 5 bases and the V segment lost 8 bases, leaving 11 bases of the junction unmatched. Germline V gene data show CDR1 as SNHLY and CDR2 as FYNNEI. The rearrangement joins TRBV2 to TRBJ2-3, with TRBD2 identical over 9 bases. The sample was CD4+ T cells from blood, cultured in vitro, taken after SARS-CoV-2 vaccination. This TCR derives from a human donor who had recovered from COVID-19. The CDR3 sequence: CASGVAGGQGDTQYF. In DNA, the CDR3 is TGTGCCAGCGGGGTGGCGGGGGGGCAAGGAGATACGCAGTATTTT.